The sample holds a few counts of the clone carrying this T cell receptor (beta chain). What it binds is unknown. These data are taken from a study of T-cell reconstitution after alpha-beta-depleted transplantation in children. Study outcomes and limitations: From newly produced T cells came most of the T-cell counts and diversity one year after transplant. The study traced high day-60 TCRbeta diversity in some patients to surviving recipient T cells and thymic progenitors. In patients about two months after transplant, alpha-beta T cells reportedly arose from several hundred expanded graft clones.

In germline, CDR1 is SGHTA, CDR2 FQGNSA. V was shortened by 4 bases and J by 3 bases, with 16 bases between the two germline ends. The CDR3 length is 15 residues. The TCRbeta library was prepared with unique molecular identifiers. TCRdb independently ran MiXCR on the PCR reads; one entry per CDR3 protein. This table has over 200,000 distinct CDR3 sequences, roughly a sixth appearing once. This rearrangement joins TRBV7-2 to TRBJ2-7, with D possibly being TRBD2 (5 bases). The TCR originated in a male patient between 2 and 10 years old who had a stem cell transplant for acute lymphoblastic leukemia, so the T cells may come from the graft donor. The sample here was PBMCs, mostly from graft donor cells, taken 360 days after TCRalphabeta/CD19-depleted stem cell transplant. CDR3 protein: CASSWTLTDNYEQYF. CDR3 sequence (DNA): TGTGCCAGCAGCTGGACTCTGACGGATAACTACGAGCAGTACTTC.